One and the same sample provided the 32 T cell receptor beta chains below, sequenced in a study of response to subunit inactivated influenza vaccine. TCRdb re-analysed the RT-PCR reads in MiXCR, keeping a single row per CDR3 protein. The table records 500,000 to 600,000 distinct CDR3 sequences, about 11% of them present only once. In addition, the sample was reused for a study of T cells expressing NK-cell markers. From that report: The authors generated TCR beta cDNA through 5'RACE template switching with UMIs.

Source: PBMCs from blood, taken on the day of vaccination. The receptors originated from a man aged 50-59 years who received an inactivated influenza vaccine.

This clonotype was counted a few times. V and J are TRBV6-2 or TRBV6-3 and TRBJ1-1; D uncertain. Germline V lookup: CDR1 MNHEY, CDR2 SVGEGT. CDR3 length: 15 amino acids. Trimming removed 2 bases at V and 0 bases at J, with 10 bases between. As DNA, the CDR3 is TGTGCCAGCAGTTACAATCCGAACATGAACACTGAAGCTTTCTTT. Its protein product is CASSYNPNMNTEAFF.

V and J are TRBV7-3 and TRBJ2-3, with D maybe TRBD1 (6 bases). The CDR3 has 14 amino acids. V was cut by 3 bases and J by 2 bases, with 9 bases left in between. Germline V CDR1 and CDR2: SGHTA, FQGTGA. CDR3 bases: TGTGCCAGCAGCTTCGACAGGTTCACAGATACGCAGTATTTT. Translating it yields CASSFDRFTDTQYF. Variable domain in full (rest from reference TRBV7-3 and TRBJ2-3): GAGVSQTPSNKVTEKGKYVELRCDPISGHTALYWYRQSLGQGPEFLIYFQGTGAADDSGLPNDRFFAVRPEGSVSTLKIQRTERGDSAVYLCASSFDRFTDTQYFGPGTRLTVL.

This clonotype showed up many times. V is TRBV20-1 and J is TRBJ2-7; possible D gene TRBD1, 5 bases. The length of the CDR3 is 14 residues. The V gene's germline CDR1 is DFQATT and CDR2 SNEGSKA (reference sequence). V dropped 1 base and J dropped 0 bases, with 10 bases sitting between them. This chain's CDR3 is CSARGGVGSYEQYF. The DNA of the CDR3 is TGCAGTGCTAGAGGGGGCGTAGGCTCCTACGAGCAGTACTTC.

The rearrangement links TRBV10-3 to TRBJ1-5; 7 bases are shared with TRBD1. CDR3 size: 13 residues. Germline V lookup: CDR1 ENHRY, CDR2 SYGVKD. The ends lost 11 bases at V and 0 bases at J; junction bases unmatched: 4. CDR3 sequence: CASGQNSNQPQHF. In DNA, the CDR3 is TGTGCCTCGGGACAGAATAGCAATCAGCCCCAGCATTTT.

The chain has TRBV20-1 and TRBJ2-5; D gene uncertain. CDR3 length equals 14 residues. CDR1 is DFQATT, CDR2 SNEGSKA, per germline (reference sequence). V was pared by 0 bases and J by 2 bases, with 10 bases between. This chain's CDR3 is CSARDRTRQETQYF. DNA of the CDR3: TGCAGTGCTAGAGATCGCACGCGGCAAGAGACCCAGTACTTC.

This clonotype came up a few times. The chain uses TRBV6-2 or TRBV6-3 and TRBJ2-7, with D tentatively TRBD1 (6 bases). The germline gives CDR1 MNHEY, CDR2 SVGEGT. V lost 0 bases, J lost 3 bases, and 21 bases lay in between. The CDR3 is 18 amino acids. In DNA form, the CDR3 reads TGTGCCAGCAGTTACTCGAGCATTGGGACAAACCCCATCTACGAGCAGTACTTC. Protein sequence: CASSYSSIGTNPIYEQYF.

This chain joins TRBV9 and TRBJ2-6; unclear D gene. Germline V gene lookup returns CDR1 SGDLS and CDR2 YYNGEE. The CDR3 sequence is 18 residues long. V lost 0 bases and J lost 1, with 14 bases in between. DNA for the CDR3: TGTGCCAGCAGCGTAGACTCCTCAGTCCTGTCTGGGGCCAACGTCCTGACTTTC. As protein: CASSVDSSVLSGANVLTF.

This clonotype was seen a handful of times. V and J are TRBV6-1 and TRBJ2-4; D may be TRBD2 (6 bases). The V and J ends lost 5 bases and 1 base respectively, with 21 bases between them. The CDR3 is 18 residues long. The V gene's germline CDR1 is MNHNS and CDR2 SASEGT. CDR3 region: CASSTASAPLGAKNIQYF. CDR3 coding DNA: TGTGCCAGCAGTACAGCTAGCGCTCCCCTCGGGGCCAAAAACATTCAGTACTTC.

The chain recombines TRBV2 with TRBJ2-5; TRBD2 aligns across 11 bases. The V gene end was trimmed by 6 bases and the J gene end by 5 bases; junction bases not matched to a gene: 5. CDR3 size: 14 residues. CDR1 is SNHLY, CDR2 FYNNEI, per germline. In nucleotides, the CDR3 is TGTGCCAGCAGAACTAGCGGGGGCGGGGAGACCCAGTACTTC. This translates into CASRTSGGGETQYF.

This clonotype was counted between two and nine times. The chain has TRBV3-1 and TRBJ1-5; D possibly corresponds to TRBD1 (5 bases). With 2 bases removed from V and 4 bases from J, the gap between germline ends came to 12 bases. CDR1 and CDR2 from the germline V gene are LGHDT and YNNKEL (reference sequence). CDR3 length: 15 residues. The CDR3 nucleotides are TGTGCCAGCAGCCAAAATCCTGGGGGAAATCAGCCCCAGCATTTT. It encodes CASSQNPGGNQPQHF. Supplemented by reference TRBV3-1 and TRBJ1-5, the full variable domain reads DTAVSQTPKYLVTQMGNDKSIKCEQNLGHDTMYWYKQDSKKFLKIMFSYNNKELIINETVPNRFSPKSPDKAHLNLHINSLELGDSAVYFCASSQNPGGNQPQHFGDGTRLSIL.

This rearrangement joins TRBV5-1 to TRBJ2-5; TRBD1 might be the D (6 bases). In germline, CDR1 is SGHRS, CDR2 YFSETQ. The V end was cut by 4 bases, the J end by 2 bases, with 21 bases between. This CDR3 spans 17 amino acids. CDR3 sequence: CASSQKPGQQIQETQYF. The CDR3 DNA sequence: TGCGCCAGCAGCCAGAAGCCGGGACAACAAATACAAGAGACCCAGTACTTC.

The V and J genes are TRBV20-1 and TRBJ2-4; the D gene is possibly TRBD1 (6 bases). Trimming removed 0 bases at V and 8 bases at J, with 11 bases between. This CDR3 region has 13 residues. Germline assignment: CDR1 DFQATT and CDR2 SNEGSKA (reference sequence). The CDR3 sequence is CSARDTGMYIQYF. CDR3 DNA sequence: TGCAGTGCTAGAGATACAGGGATGTACATTCAGTACTTC.

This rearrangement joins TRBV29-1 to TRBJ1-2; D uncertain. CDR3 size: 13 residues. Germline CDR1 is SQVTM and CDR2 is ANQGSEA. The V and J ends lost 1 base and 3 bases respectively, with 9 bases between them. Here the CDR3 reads CSVEVGGDYGYTF. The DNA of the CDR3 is TGCAGCGTTGAAGTAGGTGGTGACTATGGCTACACCTTC.

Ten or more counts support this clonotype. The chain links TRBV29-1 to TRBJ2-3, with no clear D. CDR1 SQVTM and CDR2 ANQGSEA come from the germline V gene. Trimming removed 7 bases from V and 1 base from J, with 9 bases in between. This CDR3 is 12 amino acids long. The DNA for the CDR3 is TGCAGCGGTGCAGATGGCACAGATACGCAGTATTTT. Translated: CSGADGTDTQYF.

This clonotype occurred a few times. CDR3 sequence (DNA): TGTGCCAGCAGCTTAGATGGTTTTCAGCCCCAGCATTTT. Translation: CASSLDGFQPQHF. The rearrangement joins TRBV7-9 to TRBJ1-5; D gene uncertain. The length of the CDR3 is 13 residues. The V and J ends lost 1 base and 6 bases respectively, with 7 bases between them. Germline V gene sequence: CDR1 SEHNR, CDR2 FQNEAQ (reference sequence).

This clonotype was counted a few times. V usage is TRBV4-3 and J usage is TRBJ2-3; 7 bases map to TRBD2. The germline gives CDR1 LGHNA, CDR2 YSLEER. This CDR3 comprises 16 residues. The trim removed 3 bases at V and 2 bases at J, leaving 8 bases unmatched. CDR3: CASSQGPSGITDTQYF. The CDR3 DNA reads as TGCGCCAGCAGCCAGGGACCCAGCGGGATCACAGATACGCAGTATTTT.

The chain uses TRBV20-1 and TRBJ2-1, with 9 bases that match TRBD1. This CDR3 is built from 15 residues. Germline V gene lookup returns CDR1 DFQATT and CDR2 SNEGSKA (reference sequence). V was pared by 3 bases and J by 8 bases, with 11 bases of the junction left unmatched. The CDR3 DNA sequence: TGCAGTGCTAGCAAGGTGGGACAGGGTAATTATGAGCAGTTCTTC. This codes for CSASKVGQGNYEQFF.

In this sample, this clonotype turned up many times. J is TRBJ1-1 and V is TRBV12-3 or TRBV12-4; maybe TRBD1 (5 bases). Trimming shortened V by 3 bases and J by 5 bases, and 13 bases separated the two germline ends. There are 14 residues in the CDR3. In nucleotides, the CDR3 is TGTGCCAGCAGTTTGGGGACCCCAGAAACTGAAGCTTTCTTT. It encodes CASSLGTPETEAFF.

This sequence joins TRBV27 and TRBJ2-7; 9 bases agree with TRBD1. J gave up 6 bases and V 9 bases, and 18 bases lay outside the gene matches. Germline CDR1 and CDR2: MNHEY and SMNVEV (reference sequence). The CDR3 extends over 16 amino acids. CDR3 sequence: CASSRDRAFRISEQYF. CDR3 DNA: TGTGCCAGTAGCCGGGACAGGGCTTTTAGAATCTCCGAGCAGTACTTC.

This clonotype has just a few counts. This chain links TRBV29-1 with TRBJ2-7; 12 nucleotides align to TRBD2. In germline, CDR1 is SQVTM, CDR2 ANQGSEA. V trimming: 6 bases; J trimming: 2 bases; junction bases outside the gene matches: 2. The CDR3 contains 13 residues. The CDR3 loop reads CSVRTSGAYEQYF. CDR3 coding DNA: TGCAGCGTCCGGACTAGCGGGGCCTACGAGCAGTACTTC.

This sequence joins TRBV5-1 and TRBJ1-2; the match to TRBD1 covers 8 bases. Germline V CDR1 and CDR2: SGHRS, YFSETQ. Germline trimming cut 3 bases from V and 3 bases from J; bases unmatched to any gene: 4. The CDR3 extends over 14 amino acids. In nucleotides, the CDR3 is TGCGCCAGCAGCTGGACAGGGCTTGACTATGGCTACACCTTC. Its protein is CASSWTGLDYGYTF. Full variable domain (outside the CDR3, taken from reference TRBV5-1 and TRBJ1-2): KAGVTQTPRYLIKTRGQQVTLSCSPISGHRSVSWYQQTPGQGLQFLFEYFSETQRNKGNFPGRFSGRQFSNSRSEMNVSTLELGDSALYLCASSWTGLDYGYTFGSGTRLTVV.

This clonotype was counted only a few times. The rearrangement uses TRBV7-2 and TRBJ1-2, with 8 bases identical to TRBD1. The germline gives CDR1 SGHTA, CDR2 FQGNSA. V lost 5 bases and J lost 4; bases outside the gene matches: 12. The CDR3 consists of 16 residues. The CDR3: CASSRDDGQGRYGYTF. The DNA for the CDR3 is TGTGCCAGCAGCCGGGATGATGGACAGGGACGCTATGGCTACACCTTC.

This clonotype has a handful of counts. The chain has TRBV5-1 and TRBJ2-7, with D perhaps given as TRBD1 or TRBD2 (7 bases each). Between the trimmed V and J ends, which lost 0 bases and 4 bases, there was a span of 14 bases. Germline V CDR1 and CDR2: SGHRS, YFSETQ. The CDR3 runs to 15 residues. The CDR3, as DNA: TGCGCCAGCAGCTTGGAATCAGGGGGAGGGTACGAGCAGTACTTC. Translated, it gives CASSLESGGGYEQYF.

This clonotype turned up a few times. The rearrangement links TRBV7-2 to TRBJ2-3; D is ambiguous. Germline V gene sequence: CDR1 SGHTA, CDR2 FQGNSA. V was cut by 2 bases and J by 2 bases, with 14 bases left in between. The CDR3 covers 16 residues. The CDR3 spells CASSLSSPLHTDTQYF. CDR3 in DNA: TGTGCCAGCAGCTTATCGTCTCCACTCCACACAGATACGCAGTATTTT.

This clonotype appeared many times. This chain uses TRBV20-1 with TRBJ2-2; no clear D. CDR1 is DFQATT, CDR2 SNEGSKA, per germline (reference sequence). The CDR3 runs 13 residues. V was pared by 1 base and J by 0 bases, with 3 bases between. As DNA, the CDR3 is TGCAGTGCTAGAGGGCCGAACACCGGGGAGCTGTTTTTT. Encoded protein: CSARGPNTGELFF.

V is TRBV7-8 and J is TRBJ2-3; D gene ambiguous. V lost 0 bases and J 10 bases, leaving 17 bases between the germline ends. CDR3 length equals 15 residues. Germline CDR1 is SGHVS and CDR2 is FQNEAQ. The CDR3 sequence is CASSLAAAQTGPQYF. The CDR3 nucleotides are TGTGCCAGCAGCTTAGCGGCGGCACAGACTGGCCCGCAGTATTTT.

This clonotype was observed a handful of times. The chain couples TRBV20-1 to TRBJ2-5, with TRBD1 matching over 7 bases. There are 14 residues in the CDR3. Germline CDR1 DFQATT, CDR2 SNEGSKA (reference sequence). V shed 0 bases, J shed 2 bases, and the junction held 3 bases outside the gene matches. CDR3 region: CSARDQGVQETQYF. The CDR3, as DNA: TGCAGTGCTAGAGATCAGGGGGTACAAGAGACCCAGTACTTC.

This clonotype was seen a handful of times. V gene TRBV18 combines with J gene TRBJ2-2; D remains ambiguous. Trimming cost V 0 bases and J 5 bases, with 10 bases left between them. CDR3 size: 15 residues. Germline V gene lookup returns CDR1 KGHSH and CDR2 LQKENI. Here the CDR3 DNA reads TGTGCCAGCTCACCACCGGGGATCTGGACCGGGGAGCTGTTTTTT. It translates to CASSPPGIWTGELFF.

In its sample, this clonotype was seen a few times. The CDR3 spells CASSLGDSLNIQYF. In nucleotides, the CDR3 is TGCGCCAGCAGCTTGGGTGACAGTTTGAACATTCAGTACTTC. This chain links TRBV5-1 with TRBJ2-4; possible D gene TRBD1, 5 bases. CDR3 length: 14 amino acids. V was clipped by 0 bases and J by 7 bases, with 11 bases between them. CDR1 is SGHRS and CDR2 is YFSETQ in the germline V gene.

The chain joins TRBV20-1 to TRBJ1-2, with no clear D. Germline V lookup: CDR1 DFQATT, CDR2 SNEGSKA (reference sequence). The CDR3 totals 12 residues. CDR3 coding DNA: TGCAGCTGCGACCGTCCGGGGTATGGCTACACCTTC. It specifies CSCDRPGYGYTF.

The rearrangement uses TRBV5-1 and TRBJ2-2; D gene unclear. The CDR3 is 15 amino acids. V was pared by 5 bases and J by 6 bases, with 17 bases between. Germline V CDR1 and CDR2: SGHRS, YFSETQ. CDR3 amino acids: CASSQLSHTPGELFF. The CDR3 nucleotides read TGCGCCAGCAGTCAACTGTCCCATACCCCCGGGGAGCTGTTTTTT.

CDR3 sequence (DNA): TGCGCCAGCAGCGTCATGGACACCGGGGAGCTGTTTTTT. It codes for CASSVMDTGELFF. J is TRBJ2-2 and V is TRBV5-1; D ambiguous. Deletions cut 4 bases from V and 3 bases from J, with 7 bases between. The CDR3 length is 13 residues. Germline V lookup: CDR1 SGHRS, CDR2 YFSETQ.